These T cell receptor beta chains were read from a single sample in a study of cytomegalovirus exposure and HLA in healthy donors. Here immunoSEQ multiplex PCR was the method, and the copy in TCRdb shows in-frame clones only, minus some. The sample consists of 100,000 or so clones, approximately 70% of them appearing once. The material sequenced was PBMCs. The receptors come from a man in his forties in good health and CMV-seropositive. CDR3s include the opening cysteine and the closing phenylalanine or tryptophan. The D gene is left open where the match is weak. Some rows have no size entry. The others give once, few or many, or a class for an expanded clone.

V: TRBV6-5; D: NA; J: TRBJ2-5; size: NA; DNA: TGTGCCAGCAGCCGCATGGGGGCCCTGGAGACCCAGTACTTC; CDR3: CASSRMGALETQYF
V: TRBV21-1; D: NA; J: TRBJ2-7; size: NA; DNA: TGTGCCAGCAGCGTAGTGGGAGGACCCACCTACGAGCAGTACTTC; CDR3: CASSVVGGPTYEQYF
V: TRBV25-1; D: NA; J: TRBJ1-2; size: NA; DNA: TGTGCCAGCAGTGAATGGGTCGGGGGGGACGGCTACACCTTC; CDR3: CASSEWVGGDGYTF
V: TRBV6-5; D: NA; J: TRBJ2-1; size: NA; DNA: TGTGCCAGCAGTAACTGGCCTTTCAATGAGCAGTTCTTC; CDR3: CASSNWPFNEQFF
V: TRBV7-7; D: TRBD1; J: TRBJ2-5; size: NA; DNA: TGTGCCAGCAGCTTAGCTGGGACAGGGTCTCGGGAGACCCAGTACTTC; CDR3: CASSLAGTGSRETQYF
V: TRBV28; D: NA; J: TRBJ1-2; size: NA; DNA: TGTGCCAGCAGTTTAAGTTTTCGTGTTCGGGGGATACCTAACTATGGCTACACCTTC; CDR3: CASSLSFRVRGIPNYGYTF
V: TRBV25-1; D: NA; J: TRBJ1-4; size: few; DNA: TGTGCCAGCAGTGACGACTATAATGAAAAACTGTTTTTT; CDR3: CASSDDYNEKLFF
V: TRBV7-9; D: TRBD1; J: TRBJ1-2; size: NA; DNA: TGTGCCAGCAGCTTAACCGGGACAGGGGGATCTGGCTACACCTTC; CDR3: CASSLTGTGGSGYTF
V: TRBV11-2; D: TRBD2; J: TRBJ2-5; size: few; DNA: TGTGCCAGCAGCCAAGCGGGACCCCAAGAGACCCAGTACTTC; CDR3: CASSQAGPQETQYF
V: TRBV19; D: TRBD2; J: TRBJ2-5; size: NA; DNA: TGTGCCAGTAGTATAGATCGGACTAGCGGGAGGTCTTCCTCCCAAGAGACCCAGTACTTC; CDR3: CASSIDRTSGRSSSQETQYF
V: TRBV28; D: TRBD1; J: TRBJ2-5; size: NA; DNA: TGTGCCAGCAGTTTGGACAGGGGGAGGGAGACCCAGTACTTC; CDR3: CASSLDRGRETQYF
V: TRBV19; D: NA; J: TRBJ1-5; size: few; DNA: TGTGCCAGTAAGGGCGCAGGGAGGGGGTTTCGCCAGCCCCAGCATTTT; CDR3: CASKGAGRGFRQPQHF
V: TRBV29-1; D: TRBD2; J: TRBJ2-7; size: NA; DNA: TGCAGCGTTAGGGGTAGCGGGGCCGGAACCTACGAGCAGTACTTC; CDR3: CSVRGSGAGTYEQYF
V: TRBV7-9; D: TRBD2; J: TRBJ2-7; size: NA; DNA: TGTGCCAGCAGCCGCGGCGGGGGGCGCTACGAGCAGTACTTC; CDR3: CASSRGGGRYEQYF
V: TRBV6-6; D: NA; J: TRBJ1-2; size: NA; DNA: TGTGCCAGCAGTGTTACTAACTATGGCTACACCTTC; CDR3: CASSVTNYGYTF
V: TRBV6-5; D: NA; J: TRBJ2-6; size: NA; DNA: TGTGCCAGCAGTTTGCGACAGGACTCTGGGGCCAACGTCCTGACTTTC; CDR3: CASSLRQDSGANVLTF
V: TRBV29-1; D: TRBD1; J: TRBJ1-1; size: NA; DNA: TGCAGCTCATATACAGGACAGGGAAACACTGAAGCTTTCTTT; CDR3: CSSYTGQGNTEAFF
V: TRBV7-9; D: TRBD1; J: TRBJ2-3; size: NA; DNA: TGTGCCAGCAGCCTTCCCACAGGGGGCTCAGATACGCAGTATTTT; CDR3: CASSLPTGGSDTQYF
V: TRBV10-3; D: TRBD1; J: TRBJ2-2; size: NA; DNA: TGTGCCATCAGTGTAACCGGGACAGGGGGCACCGGGGAGCTGTTTTTT; CDR3: CAISVTGTGGTGELFF
V: TRBV9; D: TRBD1; J: TRBJ1-1; size: few; DNA: TGTGCCAGCAGCGTAGAACGGACAGGGCCTCCGAACACTGAAGCTTTCTTT; CDR3: CASSVERTGPPNTEAFF
V: TRBV6-5; D: TRBD1; J: TRBJ2-1; size: medium-sized; DNA: TGTGCCAGCAGTTACTCAGGACAGGGTGAGCAGTTCTTC; CDR3: CASSYSGQGEQFF
V: TRBV7-9; D: NA; J: TRBJ1-2; size: NA; DNA: TGTGCCAGCACCCGGAGGGGATACTATGGCTACACCTTC; CDR3: CASTRRGYYGYTF
V: TRBV10-3; D: TRBD2; J: TRBJ2-3; size: NA; DNA: TGTGCCATCAGCCCCGGACTAGCAGGAGGTACGCAGTATTTT; CDR3: CAISPGLAGGTQYF
V: TRBV7-3; D: TRBD1; J: TRBJ1-2; size: NA; DNA: TGTGCCAGCAGTCCGGGACAGGGGGCTTATGGCTACACCTTC; CDR3: CASSPGQGAYGYTF
V: TRBV5-4; D: TRBD1; J: TRBJ1-1; size: NA; DNA: TGTGCCAGCAGCTTCCCCTGGCAGGGGGTGGACCACACTGAAGCTTTCTTT; CDR3: CASSFPWQGVDHTEAFF
V: TRBV11-1; D: NA; J: TRBJ2-7; size: NA; DNA: TGTGCCAGCAGCTTAGATTGGCCAGCGGGCCATTACGAGCAGTACTTC; CDR3: CASSLDWPAGHYEQYF
V: TRBV6-1; D: TRBD1; J: TRBJ2-5; size: NA; DNA: TGTGCCAGCTCCGACAGGGGTAGTTGGGAGACCCAGTACTTC; CDR3: CASSDRGSWETQYF
V: TRBV6-5; D: TRBD2; J: TRBJ2-5; size: NA; DNA: TGTGCCAGCAACTCCCGGGCGGGAGTCGCAGAGACCCAGTACTTC; CDR3: CASNSRAGVAETQYF
V: TRBV11-2; D: NA; J: TRBJ2-1; size: NA; DNA: TGTGCCAGCAGCTTAGGGCGGTCGGCCTACAATGAGCAGTTCTTC; CDR3: CASSLGRSAYNEQFF